The 27 T cell receptor beta chains listed next were all sequenced from one sample in a study of OX40 agonist ivuxolimab in advanced cancers. Repertoires were generated with immunoSEQ multiplex PCR, while TCRdb's copy carries only in-frame clones and drops some. The table records roughly 74,000 clones, approximately 87% of them present only once. The sample consisted of CD4+ or CD8+ T cells sorted from blood, taken in a trial of the OX40 agonist ivuxolimab. These receptors all come from an adult with an advanced solid tumor such as melanoma, head and neck, liver or kidney cancer.

This chain's CDR3 is CASSEYRGSEQYF. CDR3 DNA: TGTGCCAGCAGTGAATATAGGGGGTCCGAGCAGTACTTC. The chain joins TRBV25-1 to TRBJ2-7; D perhaps matches TRBD1 (6 bases). CDR1 is MGHDK, CDR2 SYGVNS, per germline. Trimming removed 0 bases at V and 6 bases at J, with 9 bases between. This CDR3 region has 13 residues.

The chain recombines TRBV2 with TRBJ2-5; 9 bases map to TRBD1. The length of the CDR3 is 15 residues. CDR1 is SNHLY, CDR2 FYNNEI, per germline. The junction had 6 bases not matched to a gene; V was cut back by 5 bases and J by 2 bases. CDR3: CASSPTGGPQETQYF. In DNA form, the CDR3 reads TGTGCCAGCAGTCCGACAGGGGGGCCTCAAGAGACCCAGTACTTC.

V and J are TRBV19 and TRBJ2-2; 11 bases line up with TRBD2. V shed 6 bases and J 3 bases; nucleotides not matched to a gene: 0. This CDR3 contains 14 residues. CDR1 and CDR2 from the germline V gene are LNHDA and SQIVND (reference sequence). In DNA, the CDR3 is TGTGCCAGTAGACTAGCGGGGGACACCGGGGAGCTGTTTTTT. As protein: CASRLAGDTGELFF.

The rearrangement joins TRBV28 to TRBJ1-4; D unclear. This CDR3 contains 13 residues. In germline, CDR1 is MDHEN, CDR2 SYDVKM. V lost 7 bases, J lost 8 bases, and 14 bases lay in between. The CDR3 loop reads CASTPGWSEKLFF. For the CDR3, the DNA is TGTGCCAGCACCCCCGGGTGGAGCGAAAAACTGTTTTTT.

This chain connects TRBV30 to TRBJ1-1; 8 bases line up with TRBD1. Germline V gives CDR1 GTSNPN, CDR2 SVGIG (reference sequence). The CDR3 length is 15 residues. V trimming: 2 bases; J trimming: 5 bases; junction bases outside the gene matches: 10. The CDR3 spells CAWSLKTGEKTEAFF. The CDR3 coding sequence is TGTGCCTGGAGTCTTAAGACAGGGGAGAAAACTGAAGCTTTCTTT.

This chain uses TRBV6-5 with TRBJ1-2; a weak D match, TRBD1 (5 bases). Germline V gives CDR1 MNHEY, CDR2 SVGAGI. V was shortened by 0 bases and J by 4 bases, with 9 bases between the two germline ends. The CDR3 contains 14 residues. CDR3 sequence reads: CASSYSTGGYGYTF. CDR3 nucleotide sequence: TGTGCCAGCAGTTACTCGACGGGGGGCTATGGCTACACCTTC.

The chain is built from TRBV7-9 and TRBJ2-1; perhaps TRBD2 as D (6 bases). V lost 7 bases and J lost 3, with 19 bases in between. The CDR3 is 16 residues long. CDR1 SEHNR and CDR2 FQNEAQ come from the germline V gene (reference sequence). Written as DNA, the CDR3 is TGTGCCAGCACCCAAGGTCTTCGCGGGGACTACAATGAGCAGTTCTTC. Its protein is CASTQGLRGDYNEQFF.

CDR3 sequence: CASSDSPNSYEQYF. The CDR3 DNA reads TGTGCCAGCAGTGACAGCCCTAACTCCTACGAGCAGTACTTC. The chain carries TRBV25-1 and TRBJ2-7; unclear D gene. The CDR3 totals 14 residues. V lost 3 bases and J 0 bases, leaving 9 bases between the germline ends. In germline, CDR1 is MGHDK, CDR2 SYGVNS.

Ten or more counts support this clone. V is TRBV2 and J is TRBJ2-5; no clear D. The CDR3 runs 13 residues. Trimming took 4 bases from V and 3 from J, leaving 9 bases between them. Germline V gene lookup returns CDR1 SNHLY and CDR2 FYNNEI. CDR3 region: CASSVRIEETQYF. In DNA, the CDR3 is TGTGCCAGCAGTGTTAGGATAGAAGAGACCCAGTACTTC.

This chain uses TRBV7-9 with TRBJ1-1; D might be TRBD1 (5 bases). Germline V lookup: CDR1 SEHNR, CDR2 FQNEAQ (reference sequence). The V end lost 3 bases, the J end lost 5 bases, and 13 bases lay between the germline ends. The CDR3 sequence is 14 residues long. CDR3 in DNA: TGTGCCAGCAGCTTGGGACGGACCGGAACTGAAGCTTTCTTT. This sequence encodes CASSLGRTGTEAFF. Together with reference TRBV7-9 and TRBJ1-1, the CDR3 gives the full variable domain: DTGVSQNPRHKITKRGQNVTFRCDPISEHNRLYWYRQTLGQGPEFLTYFQNEAQLEKSRLLSDRFSAERPKGSFSTLEIQRTEQGDSAMYLCASSLGRTGTEAFFGQGTRLTVV.

The rearrangement uses TRBV10-1 and TRBJ2-3, with 8 positions matching TRBD2. This CDR3 has 16 residues. J lost 4 bases, V lost 3 bases, and 9 bases had no gene match. Germline CDR1 reads WNHNN; CDR2 reads SYGVQD (reference sequence). CDR3 sequence reads: CASSDYSGTASDTQYF. CDR3 bases: TGCGCCAGCAGTGATTATAGCGGGACCGCTTCAGATACGCAGTATTTT.

This chain connects TRBV12-5 to TRBJ2-3; D may correspond to TRBD1 or TRBD2 (5 bases each). Per the germline V gene, CDR1 is LGHNT and CDR2 is FRNRAP. The CDR3 is made up of 12 amino acids. The V gene lost 3 bases and the J gene lost 9 bases, with 10 bases spanning the gap. The CDR3 spells CASGFARGTQYF. CDR3 nucleotides: TGTGCTAGTGGTTTTGCGAGGGGCACGCAGTATTTT.

The chain carries TRBV18 and TRBJ1-1; D unclear. The germline gives CDR1 KGHSH, CDR2 LQKENI. V was cut by 5 bases and J by 1 base, with 8 bases left in between. The CDR3 consists of 13 residues. The CDR3 DNA reads as TGTGCCAGCTCAAAGGGAACGAACACTGAAGCTTTCTTT. Translation gives CASSKGTNTEAFF.

V is TRBV30 and J is TRBJ2-3, with TRBD1 matching 9 bases. Unmatched junction bases numbered 4, after V lost 2 bases and J lost 4 bases. Looked up from germline, CDR1 is GTSNPN and CDR2 is SVGIG (reference sequence). The CDR3 consists of 14 residues. The DNA for the CDR3 is TGTGCCTGGAGTCTAGGGACAGGGCCAGATACGCAGTATTTT. This sequence encodes CAWSLGTGPDTQYF.

The chain uses TRBV6-5 and TRBJ2-2, with 8 bases fitting TRBD1. J was trimmed by 4 bases and V by 8 bases; bases with no gene match: 6. Germline-derived CDR1 and CDR2 are MNHEY and SVGAGI. This CDR3 spans 14 amino acids. CDR3 residues: CASSSGGVTGELFF. CDR3 in DNA: TGTGCCAGCTCCTCAGGGGGCGTCACCGGGGAGCTGTTTTTT.

The chain carries TRBV11-2 and TRBJ2-3; TRBD1 agrees at 7 bases. The length of the CDR3 is 16 residues. The germline gives CDR1 SGHAT, CDR2 FQNNGV. After removal of 0 bases from V and 2 bases from J, the junction contained 5 bases not matched to a gene. CDR3 in DNA: TGTGCCAGCAGCTTAGAAACAGGGGACGACACAGATACGCAGTATTTT. Protein: CASSLETGDDTDTQYF.

This chain uses TRBV7-2 with TRBJ1-1; unclear D gene. CDR3 size: 16 residues. Germline V gives CDR1 SGHTA, CDR2 FQGNSA. With 3 bases removed from V and 1 base from J, the gap between germline ends came to 15 bases. CDR3 coding DNA: TGTGCCAGCAGCTTGGTTTCAGGAACCCCGAACACTGAAGCTTTCTTT. It translates to CASSLVSGTPNTEAFF.

The chain combines TRBV7-9 with TRBJ2-2, with 8 bases that match TRBD2. CDR1 SEHNR and CDR2 FQNEAQ come from the germline V gene (reference sequence). The V gene end was trimmed by 1 base and the J gene end by 7 bases; junction bases not matched to a gene: 11. CDR3 size: 17 residues. The CDR3 protein is CASSLDGRASGIGELFF. For the CDR3, the DNA is TGTGCCAGCAGCTTAGACGGGAGGGCCTCCGGTATCGGGGAGCTGTTTTTT.

J is TRBJ2-3 and V is TRBV5-1, with TRBD1 as a possible D gene (6 bases). V gave up 0 bases and J gave up 0 bases, with 11 bases separating them. The CDR3 covers 16 residues. Germline CDR1 and CDR2: SGHRS and YFSETQ. The CDR3 DNA reads TGCGCCAGCAGCTTGGCTTTACAGGGCAGCACAGATACGCAGTATTTT. As protein: CASSLALQGSTDTQYF.

This clone has just a few counts. The CDR3 spells CAWSAEQGDGYTF. CDR3 nucleotides: TGTGCCTGGAGTGCGGAACAGGGGGATGGCTACACCTTC. J is TRBJ1-2 and V is TRBV30; the match to TRBD1 covers 8 bases. Germline V CDR1 and CDR2: GTSNPN, SVGIG (reference sequence). This CDR3 comprises 13 residues. Trimming removed 1 base from V and 6 bases from J; junction bases left unmatched: 4.

V usage is TRBV29-1 and J usage is TRBJ1-2; a weak D match, TRBD1 (6 bases). The CDR3 spans 13 residues. Trimming shortened V by 6 bases and J by 8 bases, and 19 bases separated the two germline ends. Germline V gives CDR1 SQVTM, CDR2 ANQGSEA. The CDR3 is CSVPIGQFKGYTF. For the CDR3, the DNA is TGCAGCGTGCCCATTGGACAGTTCAAGGGCTACACCTTC.

J is TRBJ2-5 and V is TRBV19, with 10 bases aligning to TRBD2. This CDR3 is built from 16 residues. CDR1 is LNHDA, CDR2 SQIVND, per germline (reference sequence). With V trimmed by 5 bases and J by 5 bases, 11 bases remained unmatched. In nucleotides, the CDR3 is TGTGCCAGTAGTTTTCGCAGCGGGAGGGCCCGGGAGACCCAGTACTTC. Translating it yields CASSFRSGRARETQYF.

The chain recombines TRBV19 with TRBJ1-2, with D perhaps TRBD1 (5 bases). Germline CDR1 reads LNHDA; CDR2 reads SQIVND (reference sequence). The CDR3 loop spans 13 amino acids. The V end was cut by 1 base, the J end by 8 bases, with 11 bases between. CDR3 DNA: TGTGCCAGTAGTATAGCGGGGACCGGCGGCTACACCTTC. This gives the protein CASSIAGTGGYTF.

This clone came up a few times. The rearrangement uses TRBV27 and TRBJ1-4, with 7 bases fitting TRBD1. V lost 4 bases and J lost 0; bases outside the gene matches: 5. The germline gives CDR1 MNHEY, CDR2 SMNVEV (reference sequence). The CDR3 length is 16 residues. The DNA of the CDR3 is TGTGCCAGCAGTTCAACAGGGGACCCAACTAATGAAAAACTGTTTTTT. As protein: CASSSTGDPTNEKLFF.

This clone showed up just a few times. The chain is built from TRBV6-1 and TRBJ2-1; D is ambiguous. V lost 7 bases to trimming and J lost 9 bases, with 13 bases between them. The CDR3 sequence is 12 residues long. CDR1 and CDR2 from the germline V gene are MNHNS and SASEGT. The CDR3 bases are TGTGCCAGCATCCTACTCCCGGGTGAGCAGTTCTTC. It specifies CASILLPGEQFF.

CDR3: CASSVGEVRAGNTIYF. The CDR3 DNA is TGTGCCAGCAGCGTAGGGGAAGTCCGGGCTGGAAACACCATATATTTT. The chain recombines TRBV9 with TRBJ1-3; D is unresolved. This CDR3 has 16 amino acids. V gave up 0 bases and J gave up 2 bases, with 12 bases separating them. Germline-derived CDR1 and CDR2 are SGDLS and YYNGEE.

This clone was seen a few times. This chain uses TRBV19 with TRBJ1-5, with D perhaps TRBD1 (5 bases). With 5 bases removed from V and 5 bases from J, the gap between germline ends came to 10 bases. Germline V CDR1 and CDR2: LNHDA, SQIVND (reference sequence). The CDR3 contains 13 residues. The chain's CDR3 is CASSQGRYQPQHF. DNA of the CDR3: TGTGCCAGTAGTCAGGGCAGGTATCAGCCCCAGCATTTT.